This T cell receptor (beta chain) is drawn from a study of blood T cells in healthy people across ages. V shed 5 bases and J shed 3 bases, with 17 bases lying between them. CDR1 and CDR2 (germline): SEHNR, FQNEAQ (reference sequence). The CDR3 sequence is 15 residues long. A second PCR, run for roughly 7 to 12 cycles, used a sample-barcoded 5' primer plus a J-beta primer mix. TCRdb ran MiXCR on the 5' RACE reads and lists one entry per CDR3 protein. The repertoire holds 750,000 to 950,000 distinct CDR3 sequences, roughly 50% seen once, with about two fifths in the top ten. The chain recombines TRBV7-9 with TRBJ2-7, with D uncertain. The sequenced sample consisted of blood. This clonotype originated in a man older than 75 in good health. As DNA, the CDR3 is TGTGCCAGCAGCCCCCCGATGCGGTCGGACTACGAGCAGTACTTC. This translates into CASSPPMRSDYEQYF. Full variable domain (remainder filled in from reference TRBV7-9 and TRBJ2-7): DTGVSQNPRHKITKRGQNVTFRCDPISEHNRLYWYRQTLGQGPEFLTYFQNEAQLEKSRLLSDRFSAERPKGSFSTLEIQRTEQGDSAMYLCASSPPMRSDYEQYFGPGTRLTVT.